This T cell receptor beta chain originates from a study of blood T cell repertoires in COVID-19. Study context: Acute-phase and convalescent COVID-19 samples originated in the United States, Italy and Spain. From T cells, B-cell-depleted T cells, or PBMCs came the material, which was cDNA or gDNA.

The authors' processing: From reference gene primer amplification, estimates of nucleated cell counts were derived. Assay: immunoSEQ multiplex PCR; the TCRdb copy retains only in-frame clones and omits some. V and J calls and clone size follow that table, whereas D and trimming were derived from the DNA. The repertoire has about 190,000 clones, roughly 88% of them found once; the top ten carry about 6.8%. The CDR3 contains 15 residues. The V segment lost 1 base and the J segment 1 base; nucleotides outside the gene matches: 1. Germline-derived CDR1 and CDR2 are SGHTA and FQGNSA. Sequencing used peripheral blood. The V gene is TRBV7-2, the J gene TRBJ2-1, with 7 bases identical to TRBD2. This clonotype originated in a middle-aged woman who had recovered from COVID-19. The CDR3 DNA is TGTGCCAGCAGCTTAGACGGGGGGTCCTACAATGAGCAGTTCTTC. Translating gives CASSLDGGSYNEQFF.